The T cell receptor (beta chain) under discussion was sequenced for a study of Ad26.COV2.S vaccination and SARS-CoV-2 variants. Study context: The donor was enrolled in the Ad26.COV2.S arm of the COV1001 trial.

Repertoires were generated with immunoSEQ multiplex PCR, while TCRdb's copy carries only in-frame clones and drops some. The sample yields hundreds of thousands of clones, roughly 89% seen once. Regarding treatment: some 20 received Ad26.COV2.S at low or high dose, single or two shots; a few received placebo; per-sample allocation not given. Day 63 after the first injection of vaccine or placebo was the sampling time. The germline V gene has CDR1 KGHSH and CDR2 LQKENI. With 0 bases removed from V and 7 bases from J, the gap between germline ends came to 15 bases. There are 16 residues in the CDR3. Study-level points and caveats: The study found higher spike-specific TCR breadth in vaccine than placebo recipients. Total responses of T cells may have been underestimated by the analyses of TCR breadth and depth. Recipients of vaccine and of placebo showed similar breadth of their non-spike TCR repertoires.

As concerns this clone: What it binds is unknown.

Sequenced here: peripheral blood, sampled in a trial of Ad26.COV2.S vaccine versus placebo. This receptor was obtained from a person between 18 and 59 years old who received the Ad26.COV2.S COVID-19 vaccine or a placebo. The rearrangement links TRBV18 to TRBJ2-2; a possible D gene is TRBD1 (6 bases). The CDR3 DNA is TGTGCCAGCTCACCACCAAACTCGCAGGGGTTCGGGGAGCTGTTTTTT. This sequence encodes CASSPPNSQGFGELFF.